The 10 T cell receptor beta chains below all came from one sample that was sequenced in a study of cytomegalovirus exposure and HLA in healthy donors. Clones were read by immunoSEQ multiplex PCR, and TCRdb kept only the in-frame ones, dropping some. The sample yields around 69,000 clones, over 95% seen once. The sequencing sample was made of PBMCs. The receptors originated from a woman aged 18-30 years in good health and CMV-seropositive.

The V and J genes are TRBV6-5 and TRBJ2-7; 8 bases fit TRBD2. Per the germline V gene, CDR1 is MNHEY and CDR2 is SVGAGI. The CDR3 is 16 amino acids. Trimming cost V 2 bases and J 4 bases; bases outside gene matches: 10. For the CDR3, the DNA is TGTGCCAGCAGTTACGTTTTGAGCGGGAGCTCGTACGAGCAGTACTTC. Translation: CASSYVLSGSSYEQYF.

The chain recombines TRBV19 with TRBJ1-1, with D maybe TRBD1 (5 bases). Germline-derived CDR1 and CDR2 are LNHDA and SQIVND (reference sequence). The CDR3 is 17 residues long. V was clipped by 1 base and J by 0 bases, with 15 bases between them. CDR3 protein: CASSIGGRGGVNTEAFF. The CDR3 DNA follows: TGTGCCAGTAGTATAGGGGGAAGGGGCGGAGTGAACACTGAAGCTTTCTTT.

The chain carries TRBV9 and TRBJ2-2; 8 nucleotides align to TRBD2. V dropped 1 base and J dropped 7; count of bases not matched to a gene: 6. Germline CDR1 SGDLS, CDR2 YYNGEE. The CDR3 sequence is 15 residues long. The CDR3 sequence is CASSVSGRYGGELFF. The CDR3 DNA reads TGTGCCAGCAGCGTAAGCGGGAGATATGGCGGGGAGCTGTTTTTT.

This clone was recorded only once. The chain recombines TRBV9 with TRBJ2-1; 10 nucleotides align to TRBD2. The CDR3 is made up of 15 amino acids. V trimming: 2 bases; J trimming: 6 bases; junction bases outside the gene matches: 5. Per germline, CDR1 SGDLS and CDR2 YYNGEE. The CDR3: CASSVSGRRGNEQFF. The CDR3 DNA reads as TGTGCCAGCAGCGTTAGCGGGAGGAGAGGCAATGAGCAGTTCTTC.

The CDR3 spells CSVLPGQGTGANVLTF. Here the CDR3 DNA reads TGCAGCGTATTACCGGGACAGGGAACCGGGGCCAACGTCCTGACTTTC. V and J are TRBV29-1 and TRBJ2-6; 9 bases align to TRBD1. J was trimmed by 4 bases and V by 6 bases; bases with no gene match: 10. CDR3 length: 16 residues. The germline gives CDR1 SQVTM, CDR2 ANQGSEA.

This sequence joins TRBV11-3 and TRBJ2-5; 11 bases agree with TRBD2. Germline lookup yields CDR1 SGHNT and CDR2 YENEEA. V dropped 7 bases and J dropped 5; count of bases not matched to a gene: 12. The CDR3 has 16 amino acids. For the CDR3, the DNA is TGTGCCAGCACTGGGTTAGCGGGAGGGCCGGGGGAGACCCAGTACTTC. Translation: CASTGLAGGPGETQYF.

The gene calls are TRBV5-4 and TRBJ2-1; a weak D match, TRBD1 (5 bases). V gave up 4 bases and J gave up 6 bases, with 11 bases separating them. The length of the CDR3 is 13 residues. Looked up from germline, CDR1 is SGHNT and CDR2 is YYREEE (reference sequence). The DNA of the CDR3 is TGTGCCAGCAGCGCAGGGCTGGGCAATGAGCAGTTCTTC. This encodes CASSAGLGNEQFF.

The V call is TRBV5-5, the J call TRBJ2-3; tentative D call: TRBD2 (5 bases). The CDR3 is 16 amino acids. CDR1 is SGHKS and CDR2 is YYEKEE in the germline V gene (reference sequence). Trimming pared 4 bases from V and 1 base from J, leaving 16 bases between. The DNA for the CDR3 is TGTGCCAGCAGCCACCGTCTAGCTTCGGGCACAGATACGCAGTATTTT. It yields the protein CASSHRLASGTDTQYF.

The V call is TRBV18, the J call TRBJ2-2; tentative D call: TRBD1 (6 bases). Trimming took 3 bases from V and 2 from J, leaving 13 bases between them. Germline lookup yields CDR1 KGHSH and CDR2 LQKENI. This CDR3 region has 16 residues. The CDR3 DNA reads TGTGCCAGCTCACCTGTTGGGGGCCTAAACACCGGGGAGCTGTTTTTT. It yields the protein CASSPVGGLNTGELFF.

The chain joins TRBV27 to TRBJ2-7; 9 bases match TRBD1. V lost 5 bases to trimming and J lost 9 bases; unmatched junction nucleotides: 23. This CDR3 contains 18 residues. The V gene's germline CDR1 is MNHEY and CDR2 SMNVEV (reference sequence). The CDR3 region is CASSPFFSPGQGGLGQYF. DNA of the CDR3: TGTGCCAGCAGTCCCTTTTTCTCACCGGGACAGGGAGGACTAGGGCAGTACTTC.